The 30 T cell receptor beta chains given below trace back to one sample, sequenced in a study of OX40 agonist ivuxolimab in advanced cancers. Sequenced by immunoSEQ multiplex PCR; TCRdb stores in-frame clones only, minus some. Of approximately 13,000 clones in the sample, about three quarters are singletons; the top ten hold approximately 30%. The sample here was CD4+ or CD8+ T cells sorted from blood, taken in a trial of the OX40 agonist ivuxolimab. These receptors all stem from an adult with an advanced solid tumor such as melanoma, head and neck, liver or kidney cancer.

As DNA, the CDR3 is TGTGCCAGTAGTATGAAATCCCCGGGGGATGAGCAGTTCTTC. It yields the protein CASSMKSPGDEQFF. The V call is TRBV19, the J call TRBJ2-1; D perhaps matches TRBD2 (6 bases). CDR1 is LNHDA and CDR2 is SQIVND in the germline V gene (reference sequence). Trimming took 3 bases from V and 8 from J, leaving 14 bases between them. The CDR3 extends over 14 amino acids. Combining the CDR3 with reference TRBV19 and TRBJ2-1 gives the whole variable domain DGGITQSPKYLFRKEGQNVTLSCEQNLNHDAMYWYRQDPGQGLRLIYYSQIVNDFQKGDIAEGYSVSREKKESFPLTVTSAQKNPTAFYLCASSMKSPGDEQFFGPGTRLTVL.

This clone has only a few counts. The chain is built from TRBV7-3 and TRBJ1-1, with TRBD1 matching 8 bases. This CDR3 region has 15 residues. Trimming took 1 base from V and 2 from J; bases not matched to a gene: 3. Germline V gene data show CDR1 as SGHTA and CDR2 as FQGTGA. The DNA of the CDR3 is TGTGCCAGCAGCTTAATGACAGGGGTAAACACTGAAGCTTTCTTT. Protein sequence: CASSLMTGVNTEAFF.

The CDR3: CASSIWGQGLVYGYTF. The CDR3, as DNA: TGTGCCAGTAGTATCTGGGGACAGGGGCTCGTCTATGGCTACACCTTC. V gene TRBV19 combines with J gene TRBJ1-2; 10 bases match TRBD1. The germline CDR1 and CDR2 sequences are LNHDA and SQIVND (reference sequence). Germline trimming cut 3 bases from V and 4 bases from J; bases unmatched to any gene: 8. The CDR3 has 16 amino acids.

This chain connects TRBV6-1 to TRBJ2-5; 12 nucleotides agree with TRBD2. Germline assignment: CDR1 MNHNS and CDR2 SASEGT. This CDR3 contains 15 residues. The V and J ends lost 2 bases and 4 bases, in that order; junction bases with no gene match: 2. CDR3 region: CASSELAGGPETQYF. The CDR3 coding sequence is TGTGCCAGCAGTGAACTAGCGGGAGGGCCAGAGACCCAGTACTTC.

The chain employs TRBV15 and TRBJ2-7, with 9 bases that match TRBD2. CDR1 is LNHNV and CDR2 is YYDKDF in the germline V gene (reference sequence). J was trimmed by 6 bases and V by 3 bases; bases with no gene match: 3. This CDR3 is 13 amino acids long. In DNA, the CDR3 is TGTGCCACCAGCAGCGCGGGAGGGCTCGAGCAGTACTTC. This sequence encodes CATSSAGGLEQYF.

The chain carries TRBV11-2 and TRBJ1-5, with TRBD1 matching over 7 bases. This CDR3 region has 14 residues. Germline V gene lookup returns CDR1 SGHAT and CDR2 FQNNGV. The V and J ends lost 5 bases and 2 bases, in that order; junction bases with no gene match: 3. The CDR3 protein is CASSTGVGNQPQHF. CDR3 in DNA: TGTGCCAGCAGCACAGGGGTTGGCAATCAGCCCCAGCATTTT.

This clone was counted a few times. The chain is built from TRBV19 and TRBJ1-2; D ambiguous. The V and J ends lost 0 bases and 3 bases respectively, with 17 bases between them. The CDR3 has 17 residues. Germline-derived CDR1 and CDR2 are LNHDA and SQIVND (reference sequence). In DNA, the CDR3 is TGTGCCAGTAGTATAGATGTGATCGGGGTGGAAGACTATGGCTACACCTTC. Its translation: CASSIDVIGVEDYGYTF. The full variable domain, completed using reference TRBV19 and TRBJ1-2, is DGGITQSPKYLFRKEGQNVTLSCEQNLNHDAMYWYRQDPGQGLRLIYYSQIVNDFQKGDIAEGYSVSREKKESFPLTVTSAQKNPTAFYLCASSIDVIGVEDYGYTFGSGTRLTVV.

The gene calls are TRBV7-2 and TRBJ1-2; 9 nucleotides match TRBD1. V was pared by 4 bases and J by 7 bases, with 10 bases of the junction left unmatched. This CDR3 is 15 amino acids long. Germline V gene sequence: CDR1 SGHTA, CDR2 FQGNSA. The CDR3 spells CASSSTTGGGAGYTF. The CDR3 bases are TGTGCCAGCAGCTCAACTACAGGGGGCGGGGCTGGCTACACCTTC.

This chain links TRBV5-6 with TRBJ2-7; no clear D gene. This CDR3 has 14 residues. Trimming took off 2 bases at V and 2 bases at J, with 11 bases between the two ends. The V gene's germline CDR1 is SGHDT and CDR2 YYEEEE. CDR3 residues: CASSLWGAAYEQYF. CDR3 DNA sequence: TGTGCCAGCAGCTTATGGGGTGCCGCCTACGAGCAGTACTTC.

The rearrangement uses TRBV5-6 and TRBJ2-1; a possible D gene is TRBD2 (6 bases). This CDR3 contains 13 residues. The germline V and J ends were trimmed by 0 bases and 9 bases, with 10 bases remaining between them. Germline assignment: CDR1 SGHDT and CDR2 YYEEEE. Written as DNA, the CDR3 is TGTGCCAGCAGCTTGGGACTAGTAGGTGAGCAGTTCTTC. This sequence encodes CASSLGLVGEQFF.

This clone has only one observation. The V call is TRBV9, the J call TRBJ2-2; the D gene is possibly TRBD2 (7 bases). This CDR3 has 16 amino acids. In germline, CDR1 is SGDLS, CDR2 YYNGEE. Trimming cost V 4 bases and J 6 bases, with 19 bases left between them. CDR3 DNA: TGTGCCAGCAGCTCTCCGGGGGCGACTAGCCCCGGGGAGCTGTTTTTT. This translates into CASSSPGATSPGELFF.

The genes are TRBV13 and TRBJ2-1; 7 positions agree with TRBD2. This CDR3 spans 16 amino acids. Germline assignment: CDR1 PRHDT and CDR2 FYEKMQ (reference sequence). J gave up 2 bases and V 5 bases, and 9 bases lay outside the gene matches. The CDR3 here is CASSMLSAGAYNEQFF. The DNA of the CDR3 is TGTGCCAGCAGCATGCTATCGGCGGGAGCCTACAATGAGCAGTTCTTC.

As to this clone: A read error may account for a junction end that differs from germline. The rearrangement joins TRBV7-3 to TRBJ1-5, with D hard to call. Looked up from germline, CDR1 is SGHTA and CDR2 is FQGTGA. The CDR3 runs to 17 residues. CDR3 in DNA: TGCGCCAGCAGCCAAGAGAGCTCCTGGATCCTCAATCAGCCCCAGCATTTT. Its translation is CASSQESSWILNQPQHF.

This clone was detected a few times. The genes are TRBV30 and TRBJ1-1, with D hard to call. Trimming shortened V by 0 bases and J by 10 bases, and 9 bases separated the two germline ends. Germline values: CDR1 GTSNPN, CDR2 SVGIG (reference sequence). The CDR3 length is 11 residues. CDR3 sequence reads: CAWSVPSGAFF. The CDR3 nucleotides are TGTGCCTGGAGTGTACCTTCAGGAGCTTTCTTT. Drawing the rest from reference TRBV30 and TRBJ1-1, the complete variable domain is SQTIHQWPATLVQPVGSPLSLECTVEGTSNPNLYWYRQAAGRGLQLLFYSVGIGQISSEVPQNLSASRPQDRQFILSSKKLLLSDSGFYLCAWSVPSGAFFGQGTRLTVV.

The chain has TRBV18 and TRBJ2-7, with 10 bases fitting TRBD2. The trim removed 1 base at V and 1 base at J, leaving 7 bases unmatched. The CDR3 covers 17 residues. Germline V gene sequence: CDR1 KGHSH, CDR2 LQKENI. The CDR3 bases are TGTGCCAGCTCACCACAGCCCGGGACTAGCGCATCCTACGAGCAGTACTTC. Translation: CASSPQPGTSASYEQYF.

The chain employs TRBV5-3 and TRBJ2-7; D remains unclear. TRBV5-3 carries the ORF label, with uncertain function. V lost 4 bases, J lost 2 bases, and 4 bases lay in between. CDR3 size: 11 residues. DNA of the CDR3: TGTGCCAGAAGCGGGCCCTACGAGCAGTACTTC. The encoded protein is CARSGPYEQYF.

This chain joins TRBV21-1 and TRBJ2-7; TRBD2, the D gene given by the table, was not confirmed from the DNA. TRBV21-1 is a pseudogene locus. The CDR3 consists of 12 residues. The CDR3 here is CATRSGTYEQYF. DNA for the CDR3: TGTGCCACCCGGTCGGGGACCTACGAGCAGTACTTC.

This clone occurred once. This sequence joins TRBV27 and TRBJ1-1; tentative D call: TRBD1 (6 bases). Germline V gene sequence: CDR1 MNHEY, CDR2 SMNVEV (reference sequence). CDR3 length: 17 amino acids. The V end was cut by 8 bases, the J end by 2 bases, with 24 bases between. CDR3 bases: TGTGCCAGCTCCCTTCTACCGAGGGCAGGGGATAACACTGAAGCTTTCTTT. It codes for CASSLLPRAGDNTEAFF.

The V call is TRBV27, the J call TRBJ2-5; TRBD1 aligns across 7 bases. The CDR3 covers 15 residues. Trimming at V came to 5 bases and at J to 3 bases, leaving 9 bases not matched to a gene. Germline CDR1 MNHEY, CDR2 SMNVEV (reference sequence). DNA for the CDR3: TGTGCCAGCAGTAAAGAAACGGGACAGAAAGAGACCCAGTACTTC. This codes for CASSKETGQKETQYF.

The chain joins TRBV4-2 to TRBJ2-5, with TRBD2 matching 10 bases. The CDR3 is 16 residues long. From germline, CDR1 is LGHNA and CDR2 YNFKEQ. V trimming: 3 bases; J trimming: 4 bases; junction bases outside the gene matches: 8. The CDR3 protein is CASSQTGAGGPETQYF. Here the CDR3 DNA reads TGTGCCAGCAGCCAGACGGGAGCGGGAGGGCCAGAGACCCAGTACTTC.

This chain joins TRBV6-4 and TRBJ1-4, with D possibly being TRBD1 (6 bases). Germline V lookup: CDR1 MRHNA, CDR2 SNTAGT. V shed 4 bases and J shed 0 bases, with 6 bases lying between them. This CDR3 is 14 amino acids long. CDR3 DNA: TGTGCCAGCAGTGCAGGGGCAACTAATGAAAAACTGTTTTTT. It codes for CASSAGATNEKLFF.

This chain joins TRBV28 and TRBJ2-2; 9 nucleotides line up with TRBD1. Germline V gives CDR1 MDHEN, CDR2 SYDVKM. The CDR3 spans 13 residues. The junction had 2 bases not matched to a gene; V was cut back by 6 bases and J by 6 bases. The CDR3 loop reads CASSHRGPGELFF. CDR3 in DNA: TGTGCCAGCAGCCACAGGGGGCCCGGGGAGCTGTTTTTT.

The table lists this clone with a count of one. The CDR3 loop is CSGNGQSTDTQYF. CDR3 DNA sequence: TGCAGCGGAAACGGACAGTCCACAGATACGCAGTATTTT. The rearrangement joins TRBV29-1 to TRBJ2-3; the D gene is possibly TRBD1 (6 bases). V shed 7 bases and J shed 2 bases, with 13 bases lying between them. Per the germline V gene, CDR1 is SQVTM and CDR2 is ANQGSEA. The CDR3 contains 13 residues.

The gene calls are TRBV5-1 and TRBJ1-2, with 7 bases aligning to TRBD1. Germline V gene lookup returns CDR1 SGHRS and CDR2 YFSETQ. CDR3 length: 15 amino acids. V lost 5 bases, J lost 2 bases, and 9 bases stayed unmatched. Written as DNA, the CDR3 is TGCGCCAGCAGTCCACCGACAGGGCAAAACTATGGCTACACCTTC. This codes for CASSPPTGQNYGYTF.

V gene TRBV15 combines with J gene TRBJ2-1; TRBD2 aligns across 7 bases. The V gene's germline CDR1 is LNHNV and CDR2 YYDKDF (reference sequence). J was trimmed by 9 bases and V by 5 bases; bases with no gene match: 13. The CDR3 consists of 15 residues. CDR3 coding DNA: TGTGCCACCAGCTCCCGCGGGGATATAGCGGGTGAGCAGTTCTTC. Translating gives CATSSRGDIAGEQFF.

The chain has TRBV7-6 and TRBJ2-7, with 9 bases that match TRBD2. The CDR3 has 16 residues. CDR1 SGHVS and CDR2 FNYEAQ come from the germline V gene. V was pared by 1 base and J by 6 bases, with 10 bases of the junction left unmatched. CDR3 protein: CASSLGGGRALSEQYF. The CDR3 DNA reads TGTGCCAGCAGCTTAGGGGGCGGGAGGGCCCTCTCCGAGCAGTACTTC.

This clone was observed once. V gene TRBV7-9 combines with J gene TRBJ1-2, with TRBD1 matching 9 bases. V dropped 5 bases and J dropped 2; count of bases not matched to a gene: 3. The CDR3 is 14 amino acids. The germline V gene encodes CDR1 SEHNR and CDR2 FQNEAQ (reference sequence). CDR3 sequence: CASSPGQGNYGYTF. CDR3 sequence (DNA): TGTGCCAGCAGCCCGGGACAGGGAAACTATGGCTACACCTTC.

The chain employs TRBV4-1 and TRBJ2-7; 7 nucleotides agree with TRBD2. Germline V gene lookup returns CDR1 MGHRA and CDR2 YSYEKL. This CDR3 is 16 amino acids long. Trimming removed 6 bases from V and 2 bases from J; junction bases left unmatched: 13. CDR3 amino acids: CASSRARGGSPYEQYF. For the CDR3, the DNA is TGCGCCAGCAGTCGAGCGCGGGGCGGGAGTCCCTACGAGCAGTACTTC.

This chain joins TRBV4-1 and TRBJ2-3; D may be TRBD1 (6 bases). Trimming left V 5 bases short and J 5 bases short, with 14 bases between. The germline V gene encodes CDR1 MGHRA and CDR2 YSYEKL. The CDR3 runs 14 residues. In nucleotides, the CDR3 is TGCGCCAGCAGCATGGCAGGGGTAAGAGATACGCAGTATTTT. This translates into CASSMAGVRDTQYF.

The chain links TRBV25-1 to TRBJ2-7; 11 nucleotides align to TRBD2. Germline CDR1 and CDR2: MGHDK and SYGVNS. This CDR3 has 14 residues. Trimming took 3 bases from V and 6 from J; bases not matched to a gene: 4. This chain's CDR3 is CASSDTSGRVEQYF. The DNA for the CDR3 is TGTGCCAGCAGTGATACTAGCGGGAGAGTCGAGCAGTACTTC.